These 22 T cell receptor beta chains share one sample of origin, sequenced in a study of blood T cells in healthy people across ages. Combining a sample-barcoded 5' primer with a J-beta primer mix, a second PCR ran for roughly 6 to 12 cycles. TCRdb itself ran the 5' RACE reads through MiXCR, one entry per CDR3 protein. The sample records roughly 650,000 distinct CDR3 sequences, less than 40% being singletons. The source material was blood. The receptor set was obtained from an elderly woman in good health.

This clonotype was counted many times. J is TRBJ1-2 and V is TRBV28; D remains ambiguous. The V end was cut by 6 bases, the J end by 7 bases, with 15 bases between. This CDR3 spans 13 amino acids. CDR1 is MDHEN, CDR2 SYDVKM, per germline. The CDR3, as DNA: TGTGCCAGCAGCCCGGTGGGCTGGAGTGGCTACACCTTC. Translation gives CASSPVGWSGYTF.

This chain's CDR3 is CASSLFGEDGYTF. The CDR3, as DNA: TGCGCCAGCAGCTTGTTCGGGGAAGATGGCTACACCTTC. The V call is TRBV5-1, the J call TRBJ1-2; D not certain. Trimming shortened V by 1 base and J by 6 bases, and 10 bases separated the two germline ends. Germline lookup yields CDR1 SGHRS and CDR2 YFSETQ. CDR3 length equals 13 residues.

Here the CDR3 reads CASSLLTGGYHNEQFF. Here the CDR3 DNA reads TGTGCCAGCAGTTTATTAACAGGGGGCTACCACAATGAGCAGTTCTTC. The rearrangement uses TRBV27 and TRBJ2-1; 9 bases match TRBD1. Germline-derived CDR1 and CDR2 are MNHEY and SMNVEV (reference sequence). CDR3 length: 16 residues. V shed 1 base and J 5 bases; nucleotides not matched to a gene: 6.

To note about this clonotype: One base away lies a much larger clone, so this may be a sequencing read error. This chain links TRBV6-1 with TRBJ2-1, with TRBD2 matching over 8 bases. The closer fit of TRBJ2-7 to the DNA end suggests the J call may be wrong. The CDR3 is made up of 15 amino acids. From germline, CDR1 is MNHNS and CDR2 SASEGT. CDR3 DNA sequence: TGTGCCAGCACTTCCGGGAGGGGGAGATACAATGAGCAGTACTTC. Translated, it gives CASTSGRGRYNEQYF.

The chain has TRBV5-1 and TRBJ2-1; D gene uncertain. This CDR3 comprises 13 residues. The V gene's germline CDR1 is SGHRS and CDR2 YFSETQ. The germline V and J ends were trimmed by 4 bases and 13 bases, with 18 bases remaining between them. CDR3 nucleotides: TGCGCCAGCAGCCTTATAGGTAGCAATGGACAGTTCTTC. The encoded protein is CASSLIGSNGQFF.

This sequence joins TRBV3-1 and TRBJ2-7, with D perhaps matching TRBD1 or TRBD2 (5 bases each). Germline lookup yields CDR1 LGHDT and CDR2 YNNKEL (reference sequence). Trimming removed 0 bases at V and 3 bases at J, with 15 bases between. This CDR3 has 16 residues. The CDR3 loop is CASSQDSSGRDYEQYF. DNA of the CDR3: TGTGCCAGCAGCCAAGATAGTTCAGGGAGAGACTACGAGCAGTACTTC.

The CDR3 sequence: CASAPGTAYGYTF. The DNA for the CDR3 is TGTGCCAGCGCTCCCGGGACTGCCTATGGCTACACCTTC. The chain carries TRBV27 and TRBJ1-2; the D gene is possibly TRBD1 (5 bases). V was shortened by 8 bases and J by 4 bases, with 14 bases between the two germline ends. CDR1 and CDR2 from the germline V gene are MNHEY and SMNVEV (reference sequence). The CDR3 spans 13 residues.

This clonotype was seen a single time. The chain employs TRBV6-5 and TRBJ1-1; 11 nucleotides line up with TRBD1. Germline values: CDR1 MNHEY, CDR2 SVGAGI. CDR3 size: 14 residues. V lost 3 bases, J lost 5 bases, and 2 bases stayed unmatched. CDR3 sequence reads: CASSYGQGATEAFF. The CDR3, as DNA: TGTGCCAGCAGTTATGGACAGGGGGCTACTGAAGCTTTCTTT.

The chain employs TRBV7-2 and TRBJ1-2, with 8 bases matching TRBD1. With 7 bases clipped from V and 3 bases from J, the junction kept 7 bases outside the gene matches. The germline V gene encodes CDR1 SGHTA and CDR2 FQGNSA. This CDR3 spans 14 amino acids. CDR3 loop: CASTGTGSYYGYTF. In nucleotides, the CDR3 is TGTGCCAGCACCGGGACAGGCTCGTACTATGGCTACACCTTC. The complete variable domain, with remaining parts taken from reference TRBV7-2 and TRBJ1-2, reads GAGVSQSPSNKVTEKGKDVELRCDPISGHTALYWYRQSLGQGLEFLIYFQGNSAPDKSGLPSDRFSAERTGGSVSTLTIQRTQQEDSAVYLCASTGTGSYYGYTFGSGTRLTVV.

In this sample, this clonotype turned up many times. The chain links TRBV27 to TRBJ2-7, with D perhaps matching TRBD2 (6 bases). Near its end, the DNA agrees better with TRBJ2-5, so the J call may be wrong. From germline, CDR1 is MNHEY and CDR2 SMNVEV (reference sequence). CDR3 length: 14 amino acids. The CDR3 DNA sequence: TGTGCCAGCAGTTTACGCGGGGAGTACGTGACCCAGTACTTC. Amino acids: CASSLRGEYVTQYF.

The chain has TRBV20-1 and TRBJ1-2; 8 bases are a match to TRBD1. CDR3 length equals 15 residues. Looked up from germline, CDR1 is DFQATT and CDR2 is SNEGSKA (reference sequence). With V trimmed by 6 bases and J by 6 bases, 15 bases remained unmatched. The CDR3 sequence: CSADSEAGGADGYTF. As DNA, the CDR3 is TGCAGTGCCGACTCGGAGGCAGGGGGCGCGGATGGCTACACCTTC.

The rearrangement joins TRBV20-1 to TRBJ1-6; D is ambiguous. The CDR3 is made up of 15 amino acids. V dropped 5 bases and J dropped 7 bases, with 18 bases sitting between them. Germline CDR1 is DFQATT and CDR2 is SNEGSKA (reference sequence). The CDR3 loop reads CSALLSSLMNSPLHF. CDR3 DNA: TGCAGTGCTTTACTATCATCTTTAATGAATTCACCCCTCCACTTT.

This clonotype appeared many times. This chain uses TRBV6-5 with TRBJ2-1, with 8 positions matching TRBD2. CDR1 and CDR2 from the germline V gene are MNHEY and SVGAGI. The trim removed 2 bases at V and 7 bases at J, leaving 7 bases unmatched. The CDR3 covers 15 residues. The CDR3 reads CASSYRGGAGNEQFF. The CDR3 DNA sequence: TGTGCCAGCAGTTACCGGGGGGGGGCGGGAAATGAGCAGTTCTTC.

For this clonotype: Relative to the germline gene, one junction end is altered; a read error may explain this. V and J are TRBV6-2 or TRBV6-3 and TRBJ2-1; 11 positions agree with TRBD2. The CDR3 runs to 16 residues. CDR1 and CDR2 from the germline V gene are MNHEY and SVGEGT. CDR3 nucleotide sequence: TGTGCCGGCAGTCTCAAACTAGCGGGGGCCCACAATGAGCAGTTCTTC. Protein sequence: CAGSLKLAGAHNEQFF.

This clonotype was observed at least ten times. The chain links TRBV20-1 to TRBJ2-3; perhaps TRBD2 as D (5 bases). Trimming cost V 3 bases and J 3 bases, with 16 bases left between them. The length of the CDR3 is 15 residues. CDR1 and CDR2 from the germline V gene are DFQATT and SNEGSKA (reference sequence). CDR3 sequence: CSASAYLTGTDTQYF. The DNA of the CDR3 is TGCAGTGCTAGCGCCTACCTCACGGGGACAGATACGCAGTATTTT.

Details on this clonotype: Given a much more abundant clone one base away, this may be a read error. CDR3 in DNA: TGTGCCAGCAACCAATCCAACAGAGTTAACTATGGCTACACCTTC. As protein: CASNQSNRVNYGYTF. V gene TRBV4-2 combines with J gene TRBJ1-2; no reliable D call. The CDR3 runs to 15 residues. The V gene's germline CDR1 is LGHNA and CDR2 YNFKEQ.

This chain links TRBV3-1 with TRBJ2-3, with D unresolved. V shed 3 bases and J shed 7 bases, with 11 bases lying between them. CDR3 length equals 13 residues. CDR1 and CDR2 (germline): LGHDT, YNNKEL (reference sequence). The CDR3 DNA sequence: TGTGCCAGCAGCCACGCCAGCGAGTATACGCAGTATTTT. This codes for CASSHASEYTQYF.

This clonotype came up many times. The CDR3 loop is CSARDGRRPLRNEQFF. The CDR3 DNA sequence: TGCAGTGCTAGAGATGGGCGGAGACCCTTACGGAATGAGCAGTTCTTC. The V gene is TRBV20-1, the J gene TRBJ2-1, with no clear D. CDR3 length: 16 residues. The germline V gene has CDR1 DFQATT and CDR2 SNEGSKA (reference sequence). Trimming took off 0 bases at V and 7 bases at J, with 19 bases between the two ends.

Points on this clonotype: A much larger clone lies a single base off, so this may be a read error. The chain combines TRBV9 with TRBJ2-7, with D uncertain. The CDR3 covers 18 residues. Looked up from germline, CDR1 is SGDLS and CDR2 is YYNGEE. CDR3 sequence: CANSVEASDRTLSYEQYF. CDR3 DNA sequence: TGTGCCAACAGCGTAGAGGCCAGCGACCGGACGTTATCCTACGAGCAGTACTTC.

The sample holds many counts of this clonotype. The V call is TRBV5-1, the J call TRBJ2-5; the D is unclear. CDR1 is SGHRS, CDR2 YFSETQ, per germline. The CDR3 runs to 12 residues. Trimming removed 2 bases from V and 1 base from J, with 3 bases in between. Here the CDR3 DNA reads TGCGCCAGCAGCTTTGGCCAAGAGACCCAGTACTTC. Residues: CASSFGQETQYF. Variable domain in full (rest from reference TRBV5-1 and TRBJ2-5): KAGVTQTPRYLIKTRGQQVTLSCSPISGHRSVSWYQQTPGQGLQFLFEYFSETQRNKGNFPGRFSGRQFSNSRSEMNVSTLELGDSALYLCASSFGQETQYFGPGTRLLVL.

Turning to this clonotype: This may stem from a read error, because a much larger clone lies one nucleotide away. Written as DNA, the CDR3 is TGTGCCATCAGGCGGACTAGGGGGGACAATGAGCGGTTCTTC. Translated: CAIRRTRGDNERFF. The chain is built from TRBV10-3 and TRBJ2-1; possibly TRBD2 for D (7 bases). Per the germline V gene, CDR1 is ENHRY and CDR2 is SYGVKD. The CDR3 extends over 14 amino acids.

This clonotype has at least ten counts. The chain recombines TRBV7-2 with TRBJ1-4, with D unresolved. V lost 1 base to trimming and J lost 4 bases, with 10 bases between them. The V gene's germline CDR1 is SGHTA and CDR2 FQGNSA. The CDR3 spans 15 residues. As DNA, the CDR3 is TGTGCCAGCAGCTTAGAAGCAGGCCGTAATGAAAAACTGTTTTTT. Translation: CASSLEAGRNEKLFF.